A single sample gave rise to the 30 T cell receptor beta chains below, sequenced in a study of blood T cells in healthy people across ages. Primed by a sample-barcoded 5' primer and a J-beta primer mix, a second PCR proceeded for about 7 to 11 cycles. One entry per CDR3 protein results from TCRdb running MiXCR on the 5' RACE reads. The sample lists hundreds of thousands of distinct CDR3 sequences, around 32% occurring once. The sample comprised blood. The source of these receptors is a woman at least 80 years old in good health.

Only a few counts were recorded for this clonotype. The J gene is TRBJ1-6, the V gene TRBV5-5; 12 bases are shared with TRBD1. Germline V lookup: CDR1 SGHKS, CDR2 YYEKEE (reference sequence). Losses at the gene ends were 0 bases for V and 8 bases for J; bases not matched to a gene: 6. The CDR3 contains 17 residues. The CDR3 nucleotides read TGTGCCAGCAGCTTGGCGCCGGGACAGGGGGCACATTCACCCCTCCACTTT. Protein: CASSLAPGQGAHSPLHF.

There are many counts of this clonotype. CDR3 amino acids: CASSVATSGGIQETQYF. The CDR3 bases are TGTGCCAGCAGCGTAGCTACTAGCGGGGGCATACAAGAGACCCAGTACTTC. V is TRBV9 and J is TRBJ2-5; 11 nucleotides match TRBD2. This CDR3 spans 17 amino acids. Unmatched junction bases numbered 6, after V lost 0 bases and J lost 2 bases. Germline CDR1 and CDR2: SGDLS and YYNGEE.

This clonotype was recorded at least ten times. This sequence joins TRBV12-5 and TRBJ2-1, with a possible D match to TRBD2 (5 bases). V was trimmed by 4 bases and J by 1 base, leaving 8 bases between them. The germline V gene encodes CDR1 LGHNT and CDR2 FRNRAP. The CDR3 contains 14 residues. The CDR3, as DNA: TGTGCTAGTGGTTCCGGGGTTTCCTACAATGAGCAGTTCTTC. Protein: CASGSGVSYNEQFF.

In its sample, this clonotype was seen a few times. The chain couples TRBV12-3 or TRBV12-4 to TRBJ2-1, with 7 bases identical to TRBD2. The ends lost 4 bases at V and 8 bases at J; junction bases unmatched: 8. This CDR3 has 14 residues. Here the CDR3 reads CASSWGGGNDEQFF. The DNA of the CDR3 is TGTGCCAGCAGTTGGGGCGGGGGTAACGATGAGCAGTTCTTC.

The chain couples TRBV29-1 to TRBJ1-5; a possible D gene is TRBD1 (5 bases). This CDR3 comprises 12 residues. Germline-derived CDR1 and CDR2 are SQVTM and ANQGSEA. V was trimmed by 7 bases and J by 4 bases, leaving 11 bases between them. CDR3 nucleotides: TGCAGCGCCCGACAGAGTAATCAGCCCCAGCATTTT. Translated, it gives CSARQSNQPQHF.

With respect to this clonotype: A read error is possible here, since a much larger clone lies one base away. The chain couples TRBV6-1 to TRBJ2-1; a possible D gene is TRBD2 (5 bases). Germline CDR1 reads MNHNS; CDR2 reads SASEGT. V shed 7 bases and J shed 10 bases, with 23 bases lying between them. The CDR3 consists of 15 residues. CDR3 DNA sequence: TGTGCCAGCATTACCGGGGTTGGTAGCTCCTACGAGCAGTTCTTC. It codes for CASITGVGSSYEQFF.

About this clonotype: A clone one base away is much larger, so this may be a read error. In nucleotides, the CDR3 is TGTGCCAGCAGTTATGTAACAGGGATGGGAGGCACCGGGGAGCTGTTTTTT. Amino acids: CASSYVTGMGGTGELFF. The V call is TRBV6-2 or TRBV6-3, the J call TRBJ2-2; D could derive from TRBD1 or TRBD2 (6 bases each). Germline V gene lookup returns CDR1 MNHEY and CDR2 SVGEGT. The CDR3 sequence is 17 residues long. V gave up 3 bases and J gave up 4 bases, with 18 bases separating them.

This clonotype was counted many times. V gene TRBV5-1 combines with J gene TRBJ2-3; 8 positions match TRBD2. CDR1 is SGHRS and CDR2 is YFSETQ in the germline V gene. This CDR3 region has 15 residues. V lost 3 bases, J lost 4 bases, and 7 bases stayed unmatched. The CDR3 protein is CASSSRTSPPDTQYF. DNA for the CDR3: TGCGCCAGCAGCTCTCGGACTAGCCCCCCAGATACGCAGTATTTT.

In its sample, this clonotype was seen many times. This chain connects TRBV11-2 to TRBJ2-6, with 9 positions matching TRBD1. This CDR3 spans 17 amino acids. Germline V gene sequence: CDR1 SGHAT, CDR2 FQNNGV. J lost 2 bases, V lost 5 bases, and 7 bases had no gene match. In nucleotides, the CDR3 is TGTGCCAGCAGCAGCCGACAGGGGGGAACTGGGGCCAACGTCCTGACTTTC. This gives the protein CASSSRQGGTGANVLTF.

This clonotype was detected many times. V is TRBV14 and J is TRBJ1-2; D possibly corresponds to TRBD1 (6 bases). The CDR3 runs to 16 residues. CDR1 and CDR2 from the germline V gene are SGHDN and FVKESK. The V and J ends lost 0 bases and 4 bases respectively, with 15 bases between them. CDR3 nucleotides: TGTGCCAGCAGCCAAGATCCCCGGGGGCGAGTCTATGGCTACACCTTC. Protein sequence: CASSQDPRGRVYGYTF.

In its sample, this clonotype was seen once. This chain links TRBV5-1 with TRBJ2-5; a possible D gene is TRBD2 (7 bases). The length of the CDR3 is 14 residues. CDR1 and CDR2 (germline): SGHRS, YFSETQ. The germline V and J ends were trimmed by 6 bases and 7 bases, with 19 bases remaining between them. The CDR3 here is CASNRAAGEGTQYF. CDR3 coding DNA: TGCGCCAGCAACCGGGCGGCAGGGGAGGGGACCCAGTACTTC.

This clonotype appeared many times. J is TRBJ2-1 and V is TRBV12-3 or TRBV12-4; 9 nucleotides align to TRBD2. After removal of 3 bases from V and 2 bases from J, the junction contained 5 bases not matched to a gene. The CDR3 length is 16 residues. CDR3 loop: CASSFRSGGTYNEQFF. The CDR3 DNA reads as TGTGCCAGCAGTTTCCGAAGCGGGGGGACCTACAATGAGCAGTTCTTC.

V usage is TRBV3-1 and J usage is TRBJ1-2, with D possibly matching TRBD1 (5 bases). Germline-derived CDR1 and CDR2 are LGHDT and YNNKEL (reference sequence). Trimming removed 0 bases at V and 7 bases at J, with 15 bases between. This CDR3 has 15 amino acids. The CDR3 DNA reads as TGTGCCAGCAGCCAAGAAAAAGGGCAGGGAGGTGGCTACACCTTC. It is translated as CASSQEKGQGGGYTF.

A remark on this clonotype: A much larger clone differs from this one at a single base, so this may be a read error. This chain links TRBV7-2 with TRBJ2-5; 12 bases are shared with TRBD2. Trimming at V came to 5 bases and at J to 11 bases, leaving 15 bases not matched to a gene. This CDR3 contains 16 residues. Germline-derived CDR1 and CDR2 are SGHTA and FQGNSA. Here the CDR3 reads CASSGRTSGVDNEQYF. DNA of the CDR3: TGTGCCAGCAGCGGCCGGACTAGCGGGGTTGACAATGAGCAGTACTTC.

This clonotype was seen ten or more times. The rearrangement joins TRBV6-5 to TRBJ1-1; TRBD1 is a possible D gene (6 bases). The V end lost 1 base, the J end lost 4 bases, and 13 bases lay between the germline ends. CDR3 length: 15 amino acids. Germline values: CDR1 MNHEY, CDR2 SVGAGI. DNA of the CDR3: TGTGCCAGCAGTTACTTTTCTCAGGGGATCACTGAAGCTTTCTTT. Translation: CASSYFSQGITEAFF.

There are many counts of this clonotype. The chain employs TRBV7-2 and TRBJ2-1; the D gene is possibly TRBD2 (6 bases). V dropped 3 bases and J dropped 12 bases, with 18 bases sitting between them. Germline V lookup: CDR1 SGHTA, CDR2 FQGNSA. CDR3 length equals 14 residues. The CDR3 here is CASSFAPTGDGQFF. Written as DNA, the CDR3 is TGTGCCAGCAGCTTCGCGCCTACGGGGGATGGGCAGTTCTTC.

As for this clonotype: The germline gene is not matched at one end of the junction; a read error may be the cause. The rearrangement uses TRBV4-2 and TRBJ1-4; D uncertain. The V gene's germline CDR1 is LGHNA and CDR2 YNFKEQ. This CDR3 has 15 residues. DNA of the CDR3: TGTGCCGGCAGCCTTCGGGTAGCCGCCAATGAAAAACTGTTTTTT. Translated, it gives CAGSLRVAANEKLFF.

This clonotype was seen repeatedly, ten times or more. The chain uses TRBV18 and TRBJ2-5, with a possible D match to TRBD2 (6 bases). The V gene's germline CDR1 is KGHSH and CDR2 LQKENI. The CDR3 consists of 16 residues. V was trimmed by 3 bases and J by 2 bases, leaving 16 bases between them. The CDR3 loop reads CASSPLAELSQETQYF. In DNA form, the CDR3 reads TGTGCCAGCTCACCCTTAGCGGAACTAAGTCAAGAGACCCAGTACTTC.

This clonotype occurred a few times. The gene calls are TRBV5-6 and TRBJ2-5; no reliable D call. Germline assignment: CDR1 SGHDT and CDR2 YYEEEE. V was trimmed by 2 bases and J by 11 bases, leaving 10 bases between them. CDR3 length equals 11 residues. Here the CDR3 DNA reads TGTGCCAGCAGCTTCACCAGAGAGCAGTACTTC. Amino acid sequence: CASSFTREQYF.

This clonotype was detected many times. The V gene is TRBV28, the J gene TRBJ1-2; D call uncertain. The germline gives CDR1 MDHEN, CDR2 SYDVKM. V was shortened by 3 bases and J by 6 bases, with 11 bases between the two germline ends. The CDR3 covers 13 residues. CDR3 nucleotide sequence: TGTGCCAGCAGTTTGAGAGGTAGCGATGGCTACACCTTC. Translated, it gives CASSLRGSDGYTF.

This clonotype came up many times. This chain uses TRBV4-2 with TRBJ2-7, with a possible D match to TRBD1 (5 bases). The CDR3 totals 14 residues. V was pared by 1 base and J by 1 base, with 8 bases between. Germline V gives CDR1 LGHNA, CDR2 YNFKEQ. The DNA for the CDR3 is TGTGCCAGCAGCCAAGGTGACAGATCCTACGAGCAGTACTTC. As protein: CASSQGDRSYEQYF.

The rearrangement joins TRBV3-1 to TRBJ1-6, with D possibly TRBD1 on 6 matching bases. Germline loops: CDR1 LGHDT, CDR2 YNNKEL (reference sequence). Trimming pared 4 bases from V and 2 bases from J, leaving 12 bases between. The CDR3 totals 16 residues. The CDR3 loop is CASSLMGAAYNSPLHF. CDR3 nucleotide sequence: TGTGCCAGCAGCCTAATGGGGGCGGCCTATAATTCACCCCTCCACTTT.

For this clonotype: One base away lies a much larger clone, so this may be a sequencing read error. The rearrangement uses TRBV7-8 and TRBJ2-1; D is possibly TRBD1 or TRBD2 (6 bases each). The CDR3 sequence is 15 residues long. Trimming removed 5 bases from V and 5 bases from J, with 16 bases in between. In germline, CDR1 is SGHVS, CDR2 FQNEAQ. The CDR3 nucleotides are TGTGCCAGCAGCGGAGGGGGGAGTCGGAACAATGAGCAGTTCTTC. Its protein is CASSGGGSRNNEQFF.

The chain is built from TRBV7-2 and TRBJ1-5, with 8 bases lining up with TRBD1. This CDR3 comprises 18 residues. The germline V gene encodes CDR1 SGHTA and CDR2 FQGNSA. The ends lost 3 bases at V and 6 bases at J; junction bases unmatched: 16. The CDR3 DNA reads as TGTGCCAGCAGCTTCAGAAAGTTAGGGACAGGAGGGGGTCAGCCCCAGCATTTT. This sequence encodes CASSFRKLGTGGGQPQHF. The variable domain in full, completed from reference TRBV7-2 and TRBJ1-5, reads GAGVSQSPSNKVTEKGKDVELRCDPISGHTALYWYRQSLGQGLEFLIYFQGNSAPDKSGLPSDRFSAERTGGSVSTLTIQRTQQEDSAVYLCASSFRKLGTGGGQPQHFGDGTRLSIL.

V gene TRBV7-2 combines with J gene TRBJ2-3, with 10 bases lining up with TRBD2. J lost 6 bases, V lost 5 bases, and 8 bases had no gene match. This CDR3 has 15 amino acids. Germline V gives CDR1 SGHTA, CDR2 FQGNSA. The CDR3 reads CASSQSGGATDTQYF. CDR3 DNA: TGTGCCAGCAGCCAGAGCGGGGGGGCCACGGATACGCAGTATTTT.

As regards this clonotype: A read error may explain this, as a much larger clone is one base away. This chain joins TRBV20-1 and TRBJ2-5; TRBD2 agrees at 7 bases. Germline CDR1 and CDR2: DFQATT and SNEGSKA (reference sequence). The CDR3 has 14 amino acids. The CDR3 nucleotides read TGCAGTGCCCCAAGCGGGGCGGGTGGAGAGACCCGGTACTTC. It encodes CSAPSGAGGETRYF.

This clonotype was observed many times. This chain connects TRBV20-1 to TRBJ1-5; D unclear. The V end was cut by 3 bases, the J end by 0 bases, with 12 bases between. From germline, CDR1 is DFQATT and CDR2 SNEGSKA (reference sequence). This CDR3 spans 15 amino acids. CDR3 coding DNA: TGCAGTGCTAGTTCCGGATCATATAGCAATCAGCCCCAGCATTTT. The encoded protein is CSASSGSYSNQPQHF.

This chain joins TRBV20-1 and TRBJ1-1; maybe TRBD1 (6 bases). This CDR3 comprises 12 residues. Germline CDR1 is DFQATT and CDR2 is SNEGSKA (reference sequence). V was cut by 1 base and J by 11 bases, with 14 bases left in between. The CDR3 region is CSARGRQAEAFF. CDR3 coding DNA: TGCAGTGCTAGAGGTAGACAGGCCGAGGCTTTCTTT.

This clonotype came up a few times. The chain employs TRBV6-1 and TRBJ1-4; D gene ambiguous. Germline V CDR1 and CDR2: MNHNS, SASEGT. The V end was cut by 5 bases, the J end by 2 bases, with 9 bases between. CDR3 length: 14 amino acids. CDR3 amino acids: CASSPRWTNEKLFF. DNA of the CDR3: TGTGCCAGCAGTCCTCGGTGGACTAATGAAAAACTGTTTTTT.

J is TRBJ2-7 and V is TRBV20-1; TRBD1 matches 7 bases. From germline, CDR1 is DFQATT and CDR2 SNEGSKA (reference sequence). The CDR3 runs 14 residues. The J segment lost 3 bases and the V segment lost 0 bases, leaving 5 bases of the junction unmatched. This chain's CDR3 is CSARDWTGSYEQYF. Written as DNA, the CDR3 is TGCAGTGCTAGAGATTGGACAGGCAGCTACGAGCAGTACTTC.